A single sample is the source of the 29 T cell receptor beta chains below, sequenced in a study of blood T cell repertoires in COVID-19. The assay was immunoSEQ multiplex PCR, and TCRdb's table has in-frame clones only and misses some. The repertoire includes some 420,000 clones, 80% to 90% of them detected once, and 1.1% sits in the top ten. The sequenced sample consisted of PBMCs or T cells enriched from blood (not recorded which). Receptors were obtained from a man younger than 45 who had recovered from COVID-19.

The rearrangement joins TRBV5-6 to TRBJ2-5; no clear D gene. CDR1 and CDR2 (germline): SGHDT, YYEEEE. The V end was cut by 4 bases, the J end by 5 bases, with 6 bases between. The CDR3 runs to 11 residues. CDR3 loop: CASSVRETQYF. The CDR3 coding sequence is TGTGCCAGCAGCGTCCGGGAGACCCAGTACTTC.

A word on this clone: Other DNA variants within this sample encode the same CDR3. The V and J genes are TRBV12-3 or TRBV12-4 and TRBJ2-7; D not certain. The ends were cut back, 3 bases at V and 3 bases at J, with 6 bases in the middle. The length of the CDR3 is 12 residues. The DNA of the CDR3 is TGTGCCAGCAGTTTGATTAGCTACGAGCAGTACTTC. Translated, it gives CASSLISYEQYF.

This chain links TRBV5-6 with TRBJ1-3, with TRBD1 matching 8 bases. The CDR3 extends over 16 amino acids. Looked up from germline, CDR1 is SGHDT and CDR2 is YYEEEE. V lost 5 bases and J lost 0; bases outside the gene matches: 7. The CDR3 sequence is CASSSGTGLSGNTIYF. CDR3 DNA: TGTGCCAGCAGTTCCGGGACAGGCCTCTCTGGAAACACCATATATTTT.

The rearrangement links TRBV11-2 to TRBJ2-1, with a tentative D call TRBD2 (5 bases). Trimming took 5 bases from V and 5 from J, leaving 13 bases between them. The CDR3 extends over 14 amino acids. The germline V gene encodes CDR1 SGHAT and CDR2 FQNNGV. This CDR3 reads CASSQRALDNEQFF. CDR3 sequence (DNA): TGTGCCAGCAGCCAGAGGGCCCTCGACAATGAGCAGTTCTTC.

The chain links TRBV5-5 to TRBJ2-7, with TRBD2 as a possible D gene (6 bases). The ends were cut back, 3 bases at V and 1 base at J, with 11 bases in the middle. This CDR3 spans 14 amino acids. Germline CDR1 reads SGHKS; CDR2 reads YYEKEE (reference sequence). The CDR3 reads CASSSGTFSYEQYF. CDR3 in DNA: TGTGCCAGCAGCTCCGGGACTTTTTCCTACGAGCAGTACTTC. Full variable domain (rest looked up from reference TRBV5-5 and TRBJ2-7): DAGVTQSPTHLIKTRGQQVTLRCSPISGHKSVSWYQQVLGQGPQFIFQYYEKEERGRGNFPDRFSARQFPNYSSELNVNALLLGDSALYLCASSSGTFSYEQYFGPGTRLTVT.

The chain combines TRBV6-5 with TRBJ2-1; D perhaps matches TRBD2 (5 bases). Looked up from germline, CDR1 is MNHEY and CDR2 is SVGAGI. The CDR3 consists of 15 residues. V was pared by 4 bases and J by 0 bases, with 10 bases between. Written as DNA, the CDR3 is TGTGCCAGCAGTTTGACGGGAAGCTCCTACAATGAGCAGTTCTTC. Translating gives CASSLTGSSYNEQFF.

The chain carries TRBV7-6 and TRBJ2-3; D gene ambiguous. There are 15 residues in the CDR3. V lost 0 bases and J lost 2, with 9 bases in between. CDR1 and CDR2 from the germline V gene are SGHVS and FNYEAQ. The CDR3 protein is CASSLANGYTDTQYF. The CDR3 DNA sequence: TGTGCCAGCAGCTTAGCGAACGGTTACACAGATACGCAGTATTTT. Variable domain in full (rest from reference TRBV7-6 and TRBJ2-3): GAGVSQSPRYKVTKRGQDVALRCDPISGHVSLYWYRQALGQGPEFLTYFNYEAQQDKSGLPNDRFSAERPEGSISTLTIQRTEQRDSAMYRCASSLANGYTDTQYFGPGTRLTVL.

The chain carries TRBV27 and TRBJ2-1, with TRBD1 matching over 9 bases. The CDR3 totals 17 residues. Germline loops: CDR1 MNHEY, CDR2 SMNVEV (reference sequence). With 4 bases clipped from V and 8 bases from J, the junction kept 15 bases outside the gene matches. The chain's CDR3 is CASSSNWDRVPKDEQFF. DNA for the CDR3: TGTGCCAGCAGTTCGAATTGGGACAGGGTCCCTAAGGATGAGCAGTTCTTC.

CDR3 sequence: CASGLSGQAPRGSNQPQHF. The CDR3 DNA is TGTGCTAGTGGTTTGTCGGGACAGGCTCCAAGGGGTAGCAATCAGCCCCAGCATTTT. The rearrangement joins TRBV12-5 to TRBJ1-5, with 8 bases aligning to TRBD1. Germline CDR1 LGHNT, CDR2 FRNRAP. V gave up 2 bases and J gave up 0 bases; unmatched junction bases: 12. The CDR3 runs to 19 residues.

The chain is built from TRBV27 and TRBJ2-7; possibly TRBD1 for D (6 bases). The germline gives CDR1 MNHEY, CDR2 SMNVEV (reference sequence). Trimming removed 10 bases from V and 6 bases from J, with 16 bases in between. The CDR3 is 12 residues long. The chain's CDR3 is CATSTGMGEQYF. Here the CDR3 DNA reads TGTGCCACCTCGACAGGAATGGGCGAGCAGTACTTC.

V gene TRBV19 combines with J gene TRBJ2-1; D is unclear. Trimming took off 1 base at V and 2 bases at J, with 6 bases between the two ends. Germline CDR1 and CDR2: LNHDA and SQIVND (reference sequence). CDR3 length: 14 residues. CDR3 DNA: TGTGCCAGTAGTATAGTCCTAGCCTACAATGAGCAGTTCTTC. It codes for CASSIVLAYNEQFF.

The V call is TRBV18, the J call TRBJ2-1, with D tentatively TRBD2 (6 bases). V lost 3 bases to trimming and J lost 7 bases, with 13 bases between them. Germline lookup yields CDR1 KGHSH and CDR2 LQKENI. This CDR3 has 14 residues. The CDR3, as DNA: TGTGCCAGCTCACCTATCGGACTAAGAAATGAGCAGTTCTTC. It yields the protein CASSPIGLRNEQFF.

The chain joins TRBV2 to TRBJ2-2; 7 nucleotides agree with TRBD1. CDR1 and CDR2 (germline): SNHLY, FYNNEI. The ends lost 11 bases at V and 4 bases at J; junction bases unmatched: 10. The CDR3 sequence is 14 residues long. The CDR3 loop is CALRDRVTTGELFF. CDR3 nucleotides: TGTGCCCTTAGGGACAGAGTAACCACCGGGGAGCTGTTTTTT. The entire variable domain, with the rest obtained from reference TRBV2 and TRBJ2-2, is as follows: EPEVTQTPSHQVTQMGQEVILRCVPISNHLYFYWYRQILGQKVEFLVSFYNNEISEKSEIFDDQFSVERPDGSNFTLKIRSTKLEDSAMYFCALRDRVTTGELFFGEGSRLTVL.

This chain uses TRBV6-5 with TRBJ1-2, with TRBD1 matching over 11 bases. CDR3 length equals 15 residues. The ends lost 2 bases at V and 7 bases at J; junction bases unmatched: 6. Germline-derived CDR1 and CDR2 are MNHEY and SVGAGI. CDR3 sequence: CASSYTDRGLGGYTF. CDR3 nucleotides: TGTGCCAGCAGTTACACGGACAGGGGGCTCGGTGGCTACACCTTC.

A few counts support this clone. This chain uses TRBV10-2 with TRBJ2-5, with 7 bases matching TRBD2. CDR3 length equals 14 residues. The J segment lost 7 bases and the V segment lost 0 bases, leaving 5 bases of the junction unmatched. In germline, CDR1 is WSHSY, CDR2 SAAADI. The CDR3 sequence: CASSESTGRGTQYF. The CDR3, as DNA: TGCGCCAGCAGTGAGTCGACGGGGAGGGGGACCCAGTACTTC.

The rearrangement links TRBV2 to TRBJ1-1; 10 positions match TRBD1. Germline values: CDR1 SNHLY, CDR2 FYNNEI. The V and J ends lost 8 bases and 4 bases, in that order; junction bases with no gene match: 4. The CDR3 runs to 13 residues. The CDR3 coding sequence is TGTGCCAGCCGACGACAGGGGGCCACTGAAGCTTTCTTT. Its protein product is CASRRQGATEAFF.

The count of this clone is one. V usage is TRBV29-1 and J usage is TRBJ2-1, with 10 bases that match TRBD2. With V trimmed by 5 bases and J by 5 bases, 3 bases remained unmatched. Germline V lookup: CDR1 SQVTM, CDR2 ANQGSEA. The CDR3 contains 13 residues. DNA of the CDR3: TGCAGCGTTAGGAGCGGGAGGGACAATGAGCAGTTCTTC. Its protein product is CSVRSGRDNEQFF.

The chain recombines TRBV7-9 with TRBJ2-7, with a tentative D call TRBD2 (5 bases). V was shortened by 3 bases and J by 5 bases, with 8 bases between the two germline ends. Germline V gene lookup returns CDR1 SEHNR and CDR2 FQNEAQ (reference sequence). This CDR3 is built from 12 residues. The CDR3 bases are TGTGCCAGCAGCTTGACGGGGAACGAGCAGTACTTC. As protein: CASSLTGNEQYF.

This clone appeared a single time. This sequence joins TRBV28 and TRBJ1-2; D not certain. From germline, CDR1 is MDHEN and CDR2 SYDVKM. This CDR3 is 15 amino acids long. Trimming took 8 bases from V and 0 from J, leaving 16 bases between them. CDR3 bases: TGTGCCAGCCGAGAGCGGGCGGGGACTAACTATGGCTACACCTTC. Translated: CASRERAGTNYGYTF.

Turning to this clone: One junction end disagrees with the germline gene, perhaps due to a read error. The CDR3, as DNA: TGTGCTAGCAGCTCTGCCCCTTTGGGGGGCGGGGAGCTGTTTTTT. This gives the protein CASSSAPLGGGELFF. This chain connects TRBV7-7 to TRBJ2-2; D may be TRBD2 (6 bases). CDR1 and CDR2 (germline): SSHAT, FNYEAQ (reference sequence). The CDR3 length is 15 residues.

This rearrangement joins TRBV19 to TRBJ1-5; 7 bases are a match to TRBD1. Germline CDR1 reads LNHDA; CDR2 reads SQIVND (reference sequence). Trimming took 6 bases from V and 3 from J; bases not matched to a gene: 5. CDR3 length: 14 amino acids. CDR3 nucleotide sequence: TGTGCCAGTAGACTGGGGACAGTCAATCAGCCCCAGCATTTT. It specifies CASRLGTVNQPQHF.

Written as DNA, the CDR3 is TGCAGCGTGGAGGAAGCAGGAGAGCAGTACTTC. Protein product: CSVEEAGEQYF. The rearrangement uses TRBV29-1 and TRBJ2-7; the D gene is possibly TRBD2 (5 bases). V lost 6 bases and J lost 7, with 13 bases in between. Per germline, CDR1 SQVTM and CDR2 ANQGSEA. This CDR3 comprises 11 residues.

This chain connects TRBV24-1 to TRBJ1-1; 7 positions agree with TRBD1. The CDR3 is made up of 13 amino acids. V lost 12 bases, J lost 4 bases, and 10 bases stayed unmatched. Germline V CDR1 and CDR2: KGHDR, SFDVKD. The CDR3 DNA follows: TGTGCCTCGCCGACCCCAGGGGGCACTGAAGCTTTCTTT. Translation: CASPTPGGTEAFF.

V is TRBV9 and J is TRBJ1-2; a possible D gene is TRBD1 (6 bases). The germline CDR1 and CDR2 sequences are SGDLS and YYNGEE. Trimming removed 0 bases at V and 2 bases at J, with 8 bases between. CDR3 length: 14 amino acids. The CDR3 sequence: CASSVDRANYGYTF. The DNA for the CDR3 is TGTGCCAGCAGCGTAGACAGGGCGAACTATGGCTACACCTTC.

The CDR3 loop is CAISEVWQVNEKLFF. The CDR3 DNA is TGTGCCATCAGTGAAGTTTGGCAGGTTAATGAAAAACTGTTTTTT. V and J are TRBV10-3 and TRBJ1-4; D is unresolved. The CDR3 has 15 residues. Looked up from germline, CDR1 is ENHRY and CDR2 is SYGVKD. V lost 3 bases and J 4 bases, leaving 12 bases between the germline ends.

The rearrangement links TRBV6-5 to TRBJ2-3; possibly TRBD2 for D (6 bases). The ends were cut back, 6 bases at V and 3 bases at J, with 10 bases in the middle. Germline V gene lookup returns CDR1 MNHEY and CDR2 SVGAGI. The CDR3 length is 13 residues. CDR3 nucleotide sequence: TGTGCCAGCAGGTCCGGAGGGACAGATACGCAGTATTTT. Protein: CASRSGGTDTQYF.

This rearrangement joins TRBV5-5 to TRBJ1-5, with 8 positions matching TRBD1. V was pared by 0 bases and J by 0 bases, with 11 bases of the junction left unmatched. The length of the CDR3 is 19 residues. CDR1 and CDR2 (germline): SGHKS, YYEKEE (reference sequence). CDR3 region: CASSLGQGPRGVSNQPQHF. The CDR3 region has the DNA TGTGCCAGCAGCTTGGGACAGGGGCCGCGGGGCGTTAGCAATCAGCCCCAGCATTTT.

The CDR3 spells CASSQGGGTEAFF. Written as DNA, the CDR3 is TGTGCCAGCAGCCAGGGAGGGGGGACTGAAGCTTTCTTT. The chain is built from TRBV3-1 (or the pseudogene TRBV3-2) and TRBJ1-1; D is perhaps TRBD1 (6 bases). Germline CDR1 is LGHDT and CDR2 is YNNKEL (reference sequence). The V and J ends lost 3 bases and 5 bases respectively, with 10 bases between them. This CDR3 has 13 residues.

For this clone: Sequence at one end of the junction differs from germline and may be a read error. This rearrangement joins TRBV10-2 to TRBJ2-5; D gene uncertain. This CDR3 region has 13 residues. Germline lookup yields CDR1 WSHSY and CDR2 SAAADI. CDR3 loop: CASSIRVKDTQYF. The CDR3 DNA is TGCGCCAGCAGCATCCGGGTCAAAGATACCCAGTACTTC.